This record concerns one T cell receptor (beta chain) sequence. Trimming removed 2 bases from V and 6 bases from J, with 15 bases in between. Germline CDR1 is MRHNA and CDR2 is SNTAGT. CDR3 length equals 15 residues. Assay execution proceeded at the deep level. Libraries were prepared by immunoSEQ multiplex PCR; TCRdb keeps only in-frame clonotypes and omits some of them. The sample has approximately 500,000 clones, 75% to 80% seen once; the top ten hold 9.5% to 15%. The sample originates from a study of shared clonotypes between healthy human individuals. The TCR comes from a woman in her thirties or forties in good health. Some clones in this sample may be carry-over from other donors' samples. The rearrangement links TRBV6-4 to TRBJ2-3, with D maybe TRBD2 (5 bases). Source material: PBMCs. CDR3 loop: CASSDKGGRRDTQYF. CDR3 nucleotide sequence: TGTGCCAGCAGTGACAAGGGTGGGAGACGGGATACGCAGTATTTT.